This T cell receptor beta chain was identified in a study of OX40 agonist ivuxolimab in advanced cancers. The wider study: The patients' treatment was ivuxolimab, an agonistic anti-OX40 (CD134) antibody.

Using immunoSEQ multiplex PCR, the repertoire was profiled, and TCRdb retains in-frame clones only, with some absent. This table has about 52,000 clones, about 90% appearing once. Germline V CDR1 and CDR2: SGHNT, YYREEE (reference sequence). V lost 0 bases, J lost 1 base, and 13 bases lay in between. This CDR3 spans 16 amino acids. With regard to this clone: Its antigen is currently unknown.

Findings of the study overall: More expanded clones were seen, on average, in CD8+ T cells than in CD4+.

V and J are TRBV5-4 and TRBJ1-1; weak D call: TRBD1 (5 bases). The TCR originated in an adult with an advanced solid tumor such as melanoma, head and neck, liver or kidney cancer. The sample consisted of CD4+ or CD8+ T cells sorted from blood, taken in a trial of the OX40 agonist ivuxolimab. The CDR3: CASSLGAGTPNTEAFF. The CDR3 DNA sequence: TGTGCCAGCAGCTTGGGCGCCGGGACGCCGAACACTGAAGCTTTCTTT.